Below, 17 T cell receptor beta chains from the same sample are listed, as sequenced in a study of regulatory T cells in long-lasting Graves disease. For TCR beta, libraries came from iRepertoire HTBI primers and Arm-PCR of CDR3 regions. TCRdb re-analysed the multiplex PCR reads in MiXCR, keeping a single row per CDR3 protein. Of 650,000 to 850,000 distinct CDR3 sequences in the sample, 25% to 30% were seen once. Time point: persistent/refractory GD, antithyroid drugs over 5 years with positive TRAb. After RNA was extracted from PBMCs, the TCR library was made from it. The sample consisted of peripheral blood mononuclear cells (PBMCs), taken when the disease was refractory, from a patient treated with antithyroid drugs. The receptors were sampled from a female donor with Graves disease.

This clonotype was seen only a few times. The chain links TRBV15 to TRBJ2-5; D tentatively reads TRBD1 or TRBD2 (6 bases each). This CDR3 contains 17 residues. Trimming pared 0 bases from V and 1 base from J, leaving 15 bases between. Germline V gene sequence: CDR1 LNHNV, CDR2 YYDKDF (reference sequence). Written as DNA, the CDR3 is TGTGCCACCAGCAGAGATTTCGGGGGCAGGGTCCAAGAGACCCAGTACTTC. It specifies CATSRDFGGRVQETQYF.

For this clonotype: With a much larger clone just one base away, this may be a read error. CDR3: CASSFLAMNTGAFF. CDR3 bases: TGTGCCAGCAGTTTTTTAGCGATGAACACTGGAGCTTTCTTT. The chain employs TRBV28 and TRBJ1-1; the D is unclear. The CDR3 spans 14 residues. Germline V lookup: CDR1 MDHEN, CDR2 SYDVKM.

This clonotype was counted between two and nine times. V gene TRBV15 combines with J gene TRBJ1-2; D uncertain. The germline V gene has CDR1 LNHNV and CDR2 YYDKDF (reference sequence). V lost 3 bases and J lost 8, with 19 bases in between. The length of the CDR3 is 15 residues. The CDR3, as DNA: TGTGCCACCAGCAGGAGGGCGGCCAGCGAGATGGGCTACACCTTC. This codes for CATSRRAASEMGYTF. The full variable domain, its missing parts supplied by reference TRBV15 and TRBJ1-2, is DAMVIQNPRYQVTQFGKPVTLSCSQTLNHNVMYWYQQKSSQAPKLLFHYYDKDFNNEADTPDNFQSRRPNTSFCFLDIRSPGLGDTAMYLCATSRRAASEMGYTFGSGTRLTVV.

Remarks on this clonotype: One end of the junction fails to match germline, which may point to a read error. The chain joins TRBV6-1 to TRBJ2-7, with D unresolved. The CDR3 has 11 amino acids. Germline CDR1 MNHNS, CDR2 SASEGT. The CDR3 DNA follows: TGTGCCAGCAGAGAATTAGGAGACGCCGACTTC. As protein: CASRELGDADF.

The CDR3 nucleotides are TGTGCCAGCAGCTTGGTACTTGCGGGCGGGGAGACCCAGTACTTC. It translates to CASSLVLAGGETQYF. This chain connects TRBV5-6 to TRBJ2-5; tentatively, D is TRBD2 (5 bases). V dropped 0 bases and J dropped 5 bases, with 14 bases sitting between them. Germline V gene lookup returns CDR1 SGHDT and CDR2 YYEEEE. The CDR3 covers 15 residues.

Comments on this clonotype: One junction end does not reproduce the germline sequence, and a read error may be involved. The genes are TRBV6-9 and TRBJ1-1; no clear D gene. The CDR3 has 15 residues. Per germline, CDR1 MNHGY and CDR2 SVAAGI. The CDR3 DNA follows: TGTGCCAGCAGTTATTGGGCTATATATAACGCTGAAGCTCTCTTT. Encoded protein: CASSYWAIYNAEALF.

Comment on this clonotype: This may be a read error, as it is one base from a much larger clone. The chain couples TRBV7-9 to TRBJ1-5; D is undetermined. This CDR3 comprises 14 residues. Germline lookup yields CDR1 SEHNR and CDR2 FQNEAQ (reference sequence). The V end was cut by 4 bases, the J end by 0 bases, with 7 bases between. The chain's CDR3 is CASSSPYSNQPQHF. As DNA, the CDR3 is TGTGCCAGCAGCTCCCCTTATAGCAATCAGCCCCAGCATTTT.

The J gene is TRBJ2-1, the V gene TRBV2, with 8 bases aligning to TRBD2. Trimming cost V 10 bases and J 6 bases; bases outside gene matches: 8. Germline values: CDR1 SNHLY, CDR2 FYNNEI. CDR3 length: 13 amino acids. The CDR3: CATSLAGINEQFF. In DNA form, the CDR3 reads TGTGCCACCTCCTTAGCGGGAATCAATGAGCAGTTCTTC.

In this sample, this clonotype turned up a few times. The chain combines TRBV30 with TRBJ1-5; tentative D call: TRBD1 (6 bases). Looked up from germline, CDR1 is GTSNPN and CDR2 is SVGIG (reference sequence). V dropped 1 base and J dropped 6 bases, with 10 bases sitting between them. This CDR3 comprises 13 residues. The CDR3 loop reads CAWSEQGTQPQHF. The CDR3 bases are TGTGCCTGGAGTGAACAGGGAACTCAGCCCCAGCATTTT.

This chain links TRBV3-1 with TRBJ1-1; no definite D call. This CDR3 has 15 amino acids. V lost 0 bases and J 3 bases, leaving 11 bases between the germline ends. In germline, CDR1 is LGHDT, CDR2 YNNKEL (reference sequence). CDR3 bases: TGTGCCAGCAGCCAAGATGGGTCCTTTGACACTGAAGCTTTCTTT. As protein: CASSQDGSFDTEAFF.

The V call is TRBV29-1, the J call TRBJ1-1; TRBD1 agrees at 11 bases. The germline gives CDR1 SQVTM, CDR2 ANQGSEA. V was pared by 0 bases and J by 5 bases, with 11 bases of the junction left unmatched. CDR3 length: 17 residues. Written as DNA, the CDR3 is TGCAGCGTTGAAGATTTTGGGACAGGGGGAACGGGGACTGAAGCTTTCTTT. This gives the protein CSVEDFGTGGTGTEAFF.

This clonotype came up once. The gene calls are TRBV7-2 and TRBJ1-1; the D gene is possibly TRBD1 (5 bases). Germline V gene sequence: CDR1 SGHTA, CDR2 FQGNSA. V dropped 5 bases and J dropped 4 bases, with 11 bases sitting between them. The CDR3 loop spans 13 amino acids. CDR3 in DNA: TGTGCCAGCAGCCTCAGGGTTGTCACTGAAGCTTTCTTT. Residues: CASSLRVVTEAFF.

This clonotype was detected many times. The chain couples TRBV12-3 or TRBV12-4 to TRBJ1-1; TRBD1 is a possible D gene (6 bases). The CDR3 is 15 residues long. V lost 7 bases and J lost 4, with 19 bases in between. CDR3 nucleotides: TGTGCCAGCACCGAACAGGGAACGTCGGCCACTGAAGCTTTCTTT. Translating gives CASTEQGTSATEAFF.

This chain links TRBV6-5 with TRBJ1-2; D is unresolved. The CDR3 extends over 14 amino acids. Per the germline V gene, CDR1 is MNHEY and CDR2 is SVGAGI. V was pared by 0 bases and J by 7 bases, with 12 bases between. The CDR3 here is CASSYSAGGSGYTF. CDR3 nucleotides: TGTGCCAGCAGTTACTCCGCCGGAGGGTCTGGCTACACCTTC.

This clonotype was detected only a few times. The chain is built from TRBV29-1 and TRBJ1-2; 9 positions agree with TRBD1. CDR3 length equals 14 residues. Germline assignment: CDR1 SQVTM and CDR2 ANQGSEA. V lost 3 bases, J lost 8 bases, and 10 bases stayed unmatched. The CDR3 here is CSVDRTGGAWGYTF. The DNA of the CDR3 is TGCAGCGTTGATCGCACAGGGGGCGCTTGGGGCTACACCTTC. The variable domain in full, completed from reference TRBV29-1 and TRBJ1-2, reads SAVISQKPSRDICQRGTSLTIQCQVDSQVTMMFWYRQQPGQSLTLIATANQGSEATYESGFVIDKFPISRPNLTFSTLTVSNMSPEDSSIYLCSVDRTGGAWGYTFGSGTRLTVV.

This clonotype was detected ten times or more. The chain recombines TRBV12-3 or TRBV12-4 with TRBJ1-1; tentative D call: TRBD1 (5 bases). This CDR3 is built from 16 residues. Trimming took off 2 bases at V and 0 bases at J, with 13 bases between the two ends. The CDR3 protein is CASSLFSGRVNTEAFF. CDR3 bases: TGTGCCAGCAGTTTATTTTCCGGCAGGGTGAACACTGAAGCTTTCTTT.

The chain is built from TRBV10-3 and TRBJ2-7; D possibly corresponds to TRBD1 (6 bases). V was clipped by 4 bases and J by 5 bases, with 12 bases between them. Germline CDR1 reads ENHRY; CDR2 reads SYGVKD. The CDR3 sequence is 13 residues long. CDR3 sequence (DNA): TGTGCCATCAGTGGAGGACAGCAGGACGAGCAGTACTTC. It specifies CAISGGQQDEQYF.